The sequence of this TCR beta chain was determined in a study of T-cell memory formation after mild COVID-19. Trimming removed 5 bases at V and 9 bases at J, with 16 bases between. Germline CDR1 reads SGHTA; CDR2 reads FQGTGA. The CDR3 is 13 residues long. As regards this clonotype: The antigen is unknown.

MiXCR, applied by TCRdb to the 5' RACE reads, yields one record per CDR3 protein. The sample lists roughly 340,000 distinct CDR3 sequences, around 20% seen once, with around 23% in the top ten. Study results and caveats: Pre-infection memory already had some responding clones, implying cross-reactive memory joined.

The sequenced sample was PBMCs or a T cell subset sorted from them (not recorded which). V gene TRBV7-3 combines with J gene TRBJ2-5; D is ambiguous. The TCR comes from a man between 18 and 35 years old who had mild COVID-19 (a few samples of this study predate the infection). Cell type and time point are not known. This chain's CDR3 is CASSPGESRAQYF. The CDR3 DNA is TGTGCCAGCAGCCCAGGCGAGTCACGGGCCCAGTACTTC.